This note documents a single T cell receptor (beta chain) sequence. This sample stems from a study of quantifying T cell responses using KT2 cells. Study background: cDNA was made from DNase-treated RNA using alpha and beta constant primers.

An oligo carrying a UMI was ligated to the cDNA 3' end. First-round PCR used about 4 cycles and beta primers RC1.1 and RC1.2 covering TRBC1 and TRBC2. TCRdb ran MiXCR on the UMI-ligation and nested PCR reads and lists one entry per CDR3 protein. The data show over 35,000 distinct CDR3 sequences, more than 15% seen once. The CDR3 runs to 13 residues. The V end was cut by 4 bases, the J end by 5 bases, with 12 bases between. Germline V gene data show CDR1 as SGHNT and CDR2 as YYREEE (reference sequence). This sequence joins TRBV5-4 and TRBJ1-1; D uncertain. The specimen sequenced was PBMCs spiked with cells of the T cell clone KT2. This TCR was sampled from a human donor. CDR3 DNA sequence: TGTGCCAGCAGCCTGTGGGGAGGGACTGAAGCTTTCTTT. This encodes CASSLWGGTEAFF. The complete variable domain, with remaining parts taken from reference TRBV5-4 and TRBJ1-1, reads ETGVTQSPTHLIKTRGQQVTLRCSSQSGHNTVSWYQQALGQGPQFIFQYYREEENGRGNFPPRFSGLQFPNYSSELNVNALELDDSALYLCASSLWGGTEAFFGQGTRLTVV.